The rows below give T cell receptor beta chains drawn from one sample of a study of T cell responses to AZD1222 COVID-19 vaccine. TCRdb keeps only in-frame clones here, not all; method: immunoSEQ multiplex PCR. The table has 150,000 to 200,000 clones, more than 75% seen once. The sequencing here drew on peripheral blood, taken 28 days after the second AZD1222 dose. Receptors originate from an adult who received the AZD1222 COVID-19 vaccine. Each CDR3 is given with its conserved first and last residue. The order of the fields is J gene, V gene, D gene, clone size, CDR3 protein, CDR3 DNA. The D gene is left open where the match is weak. The size field is filled for only some rows; it gives once, few, many or a size class.

J gene: TRBJ2-7
V gene: TRBV28
D gene: -
clone size: -
CDR3 protein: CASTLSGGAREQYF
CDR3 DNA: TGTGCCAGCACCCTAAGTGGGGGCGCGAGGGAGCAGTACTTC

J gene: TRBJ2-3
V gene: TRBV2
D gene: TRBD2
clone size: -
CDR3 protein: CASRGTSGGRDTQYF
CDR3 DNA: TGTGCCAGCAGGGGGACTAGCGGAGGGAGAGATACGCAGTATTTT

J gene: TRBJ2-7
V gene: TRBV28
D gene: -
clone size: -
CDR3 protein: CASTLQGYEQYF
CDR3 DNA: TGTGCCAGCACCTTACAGGGTTATGAGCAGTACTTC

J gene: TRBJ2-1
V gene: TRBV11-3
D gene: TRBD2
clone size: -
CDR3 protein: CASSSSSGNGDEQFF
CDR3 DNA: TGTGCCAGCAGCTCATCTAGCGGGAATGGCGATGAGCAGTTCTTC

J gene: TRBJ1-1
V gene: TRBV15
D gene: -
clone size: -
CDR3 protein: CATSRTTGYMNTEAFF
CDR3 DNA: TGTGCCACCAGCAGAACCACAGGATACATGAACACTGAAGCTTTCTTT

J gene: TRBJ2-7
V gene: TRBV6-5
D gene: -
clone size: -
CDR3 protein: CASSIYEQYF
CDR3 DNA: TGTGCCAGCAGTATCTACGAGCAGTACTTC

J gene: TRBJ2-5
V gene: TRBV6-5
D gene: -
clone size: -
CDR3 protein: CASRAPGTETQYF
CDR3 DNA: TGTGCCAGCAGGGCACCGGGGACAGAGACCCAGTACTTC

J gene: TRBJ1-2
V gene: TRBV25-1
D gene: -
clone size: -
CDR3 protein: CASSAAIGTPGHYGYTF
CDR3 DNA: TGTGCCAGCAGTGCTGCCATCGGGACGCCGGGCCACTATGGCTACACCTTC

J gene: TRBJ2-5
V gene: TRBV25-1
D gene: TRBD1
clone size: -
CDR3 protein: CASSLGQGSVETQYF
CDR3 DNA: TGTGCCAGCAGTTTGGGACAGGGAAGCGTAGAGACCCAGTACTTC

J gene: TRBJ2-7
V gene: TRBV5-1
D gene: -
clone size: -
CDR3 protein: CASSPGDRVVSEQYF
CDR3 DNA: TGCGCCAGCAGCCCGGGGGACCGGGTGGTCTCCGAGCAGTACTTC

J gene: TRBJ2-7
V gene: TRBV7-2
D gene: TRBD2
clone size: -
CDR3 protein: CASSVELAGVYEQYF
CDR3 DNA: TGTGCCAGCAGCGTAGAACTAGCGGGAGTCTACGAGCAGTACTTC

J gene: TRBJ2-1
V gene: TRBV20-1
D gene: -
clone size: -
CDR3 protein: CSASAGSEQFF
CDR3 DNA: TGCAGTGCTTCTGCGGGGAGTGAGCAGTTCTTC

J gene: TRBJ2-7
V gene: TRBV25-1
D gene: TRBD1
clone size: -
CDR3 protein: CASSDPGQGVYEQYF
CDR3 DNA: TGTGCCAGCAGTGACCCGGGACAGGGGGTCTACGAGCAGTACTTC

J gene: TRBJ2-6
V gene: TRBV24-1
D gene: -
clone size: -
CDR3 protein: CAAAGAGANVLTF
CDR3 DNA: TGTGCCGCGGCTGGGGCTGGGGCCAACGTCCTGACTTTC

J gene: TRBJ2-5
V gene: TRBV27
D gene: TRBD1
clone size: -
CDR3 protein: CASSSFWQGAKETQYF
CDR3 DNA: TGTGCCAGCAGTTCCTTTTGGCAGGGGGCGAAAGAGACCCAGTACTTC

J gene: TRBJ2-1
V gene: TRBV28
D gene: TRBD1
clone size: -
CDR3 protein: CASRQGQGNNEQFF
CDR3 DNA: TGTGCCAGCAGACAGGGACAGGGGAACAATGAGCAGTTCTTC

J gene: TRBJ2-5
V gene: TRBV24-1
D gene: -
clone size: -
CDR3 protein: CATSDLRETQYF
CDR3 DNA: TGTGCCACCAGTGACCTCCGGGAGACCCAGTACTTC

J gene: TRBJ1-6
V gene: TRBV30
D gene: -
clone size: -
CDR3 protein: CAWTLRGISLNSPLHF
CDR3 DNA: TGTGCCTGGACCTTGAGAGGGATTAGCCTAAATTCACCCCTCCACTTT

J gene: TRBJ1-4
V gene: TRBV11-2
D gene: TRBD1
clone size: -
CDR3 protein: CASSLGARGPEEKLFF
CDR3 DNA: TGTGCCAGCAGCTTAGGAGCCAGGGGGCCGGAAGAAAAACTGTTTTTT

J gene: TRBJ1-4
V gene: TRBV28
D gene: TRBD1
clone size: -
CDR3 protein: CASSRQGLGEKLFF
CDR3 DNA: TGTGCCAGCAGCAGACAGGGCCTTGGTGAAAAACTGTTTTTT

J gene: TRBJ2-5
V gene: TRBV5-5
D gene: -
clone size: -
CDR3 protein: CASSGIGPKETQYF
CDR3 DNA: TGTGCCAGCAGCGGGATAGGACCGAAAGAGACCCAGTACTTC

J gene: TRBJ1-4
V gene: TRBV28
D gene: -
clone size: few
CDR3 protein: CASSPPWGNEKLFF
CDR3 DNA: TGTGCCAGCAGTCCCCCGTGGGGTAATGAAAAACTGTTTTTT

J gene: TRBJ1-6
V gene: TRBV6-5
D gene: -
clone size: -
CDR3 protein: CASSYGGGGHSPLHF
CDR3 DNA: TGTGCCAGCAGTTACGGAGGGGGAGGCCATTCACCCCTCCACTTT

J gene: TRBJ1-5
V gene: TRBV5-4
D gene: -
clone size: -
CDR3 protein: CASSRAGGNQPQHF
CDR3 DNA: TGTGCCAGCAGCCGGGCAGGGGGCAATCAGCCCCAGCATTTT

J gene: TRBJ1-1
V gene: TRBV5-1
D gene: -
clone size: once
CDR3 protein: CASRWGVTEAFF
CDR3 DNA: TGCGCCAGCAGATGGGGGGTCACTGAAGCTTTCTTT

J gene: TRBJ1-2
V gene: TRBV28
D gene: TRBD1
clone size: -
CDR3 protein: CASSLGDRLGGYTF
CDR3 DNA: TGTGCCAGCAGTTTAGGGGACAGGTTGGGTGGCTACACCTTC

J gene: TRBJ2-5
V gene: TRBV19
D gene: TRBD2
clone size: -
CDR3 protein: CASSPGLAGETQYF
CDR3 DNA: TGTGCCAGTAGCCCCGGACTAGCGGGAGAGACCCAGTACTTC

J gene: TRBJ2-1
V gene: TRBV28
D gene: TRBD2
clone size: once
CDR3 protein: CASSLREGGYNEQFF
CDR3 DNA: TGTGCCAGCAGTTTAAGGGAGGGAGGCTACAATGAGCAGTTCTTC

J gene: TRBJ1-4
V gene: TRBV7-9
D gene: -
clone size: few
CDR3 protein: CASSVGSATNEKLFF
CDR3 DNA: TGTGCCAGCAGCGTAGGGTCCGCAACTAATGAAAAACTGTTTTTT